What follows are 21 T cell receptor beta chains derived from one specimen sequenced in a study of human T cells and chemical hapten exposure. TCRdb itself ran the RACE reads through MiXCR, one entry per CDR3 protein. Altogether about 180,000 distinct CDR3 sequences are present, about 31% being singletons, with the ten largest covering nearly 3%. As to time point: pre-sensitization, week 0. Indicated treatment: therapeutic diphenylcyclopropenone sensitization with weekly scalp DPC. This material consisted of whole blood, taken in connection with sensitization to the hapten diphenylcyclopropenone (DPC). The origin of the receptors is a woman aged 30 to 39 with alopecia areata. Some clones in this sample may be carry-over from other donors' samples.

V and J are TRBV29-1 and TRBJ2-1, with a tentative D call TRBD2 (9 bases). Trimming shortened V by 2 bases and J by 7 bases, and 24 bases separated the two germline ends. Germline loops: CDR1 SQVTM, CDR2 ANQGSEA. The CDR3 totals 17 residues. Here the CDR3 DNA reads TGCAGCGTTGAAAGAGGGAGCGGGGGGACAGGAATTAATGAGCAGTTCTTC. Protein: CSVERGSGGTGINEQFF.

This rearrangement joins TRBV3-1 to TRBJ2-5, with D unresolved. The CDR3 totals 13 residues. Germline V CDR1 and CDR2: LGHDT, YNNKEL (reference sequence). Trimming took 4 bases from V and 0 from J, leaving 6 bases between them. The CDR3 spells CASSPQYQETQYF. CDR3 nucleotides: TGTGCCAGCAGCCCACAGTACCAAGAGACCCAGTACTTC.

This clonotype was seen only a few times. The V gene is TRBV10-3, the J gene TRBJ2-7; TRBD1 agrees at 7 bases. The CDR3 spans 12 residues. Germline V gene lookup returns CDR1 ENHRY and CDR2 SYGVKD. Unmatched junction bases numbered 5, after V lost 7 bases and J lost 5 bases. The CDR3 DNA reads as TGTGCCATCATGGGGACAGCCGACGAGCAGTACTTC. This translates into CAIMGTADEQYF.

On this clonotype: This sequence may be a read error, since a much larger clone differs from it by one base. The chain recombines TRBV28 with TRBJ1-1, with 9 bases identical to TRBD1. The CDR3 runs 15 residues. CDR1 is MDHEN, CDR2 SYDVKM, per germline. CDR3 sequence: CTSSSSGTGWTEAFF. The DNA for the CDR3 is TGTACCAGCAGCTCCTCGGGGACAGGGTGGACTGAAGCTTTCTTT.

The chain is built from TRBV4-3 and TRBJ2-1; 12 bases agree with TRBD2. In germline, CDR1 is LGHNA, CDR2 YSLEER. The length of the CDR3 is 17 residues. Trimming cost V 0 bases and J 10 bases; bases outside gene matches: 10. The CDR3 DNA follows: TGCGCCAGCAGCCAAGATCAGAGGACTAGCGGGGCCGACGAGCAGTTCTTC. Its protein product is CASSQDQRTSGADEQFF.

This clonotype was picked up a small number of times. The rearrangement links TRBV15 to TRBJ1-3; unclear D gene. The germline V gene has CDR1 LNHNV and CDR2 YYDKDF (reference sequence). The CDR3 is made up of 15 amino acids. The V gene lost 3 bases and the J gene lost 0 bases, with 9 bases spanning the gap. The CDR3 loop is CATSSYSSSGNTIYF. CDR3 DNA: TGTGCCACCAGCAGCTATTCTTCCTCTGGAAACACCATATATTTT.

V is TRBV10-3 and J is TRBJ2-7, with 7 bases fitting TRBD2. V was clipped by 8 bases and J by 0 bases; unmatched bases: 1. CDR3 size: 12 residues. Germline V CDR1 and CDR2: ENHRY, SYGVKD. CDR3 region: CAIQRDSYEQYF. The CDR3 nucleotides are TGTGCCATCCAGCGGGACTCCTACGAGCAGTACTTC.

This rearrangement joins TRBV6-6 to TRBJ1-3, with a weak D call TRBD1 (5 bases). Germline CDR1 is MNHNY and CDR2 is SVGAGI (reference sequence). The CDR3 consists of 16 residues. V was shortened by 8 bases and J by 0 bases, with 17 bases between the two germline ends. CDR3 coding DNA: TGTGCCAGCTGGTCGGGGGGGTTGAGCTCTGGAAACACCATATATTTT. This encodes CASWSGGLSSGNTIYF.

This clonotype showed up just a few times. The chain employs TRBV14 and TRBJ2-5; D is unclear. The CDR3 loop spans 15 amino acids. From germline, CDR1 is SGHDN and CDR2 FVKESK. Trimming took 3 bases from V and 5 from J, leaving 16 bases between them. The CDR3 DNA reads TGTGCCAGCAGCCACCAACAGCGTATCCCGGAGACCCAGTACTTC. Translated, it gives CASSHQQRIPETQYF. Complete variable domain (other parts from reference TRBV14 and TRBJ2-5): EAGVTQFPSHSVIEKGQTVTLRCDPISGHDNLYWYRRVMGKEIKFLLHFVKESKQDESGMPNNRFLAERTGGTYSTLKVQPAELEDSGVYFCASSHQQRIPETQYFGPGTRLLVL.

The chain links TRBV6-2 or TRBV6-3 to TRBJ2-3; D gene uncertain. Germline V CDR1 and CDR2: MNHEY, SVGEGT. Trimming pared 4 bases from V and 2 bases from J, leaving 10 bases between. The CDR3 sequence is 14 residues long. The DNA for the CDR3 is TGTGCCAGCAGTTTCTTCTACTACACAGATACGCAGTATTTT. This sequence encodes CASSFFYYTDTQYF.

This clonotype showed up just a few times. This chain uses TRBV3-1 with TRBJ2-7; perhaps TRBD2 as D (6 bases). Germline CDR1 and CDR2: LGHDT and YNNKEL (reference sequence). The CDR3 runs to 13 residues. The germline V and J ends were trimmed by 1 base and 6 bases, with 10 bases remaining between them. CDR3 sequence reads: CASSQVSGSEQYF. The CDR3 DNA sequence: TGTGCCAGCAGCCAAGTATCCGGGAGCGAGCAGTACTTC.

In its sample, this clonotype was seen a few times. The rearrangement links TRBV29-1 to TRBJ1-6; 8 bases agree with TRBD1. Germline trimming cut 6 bases from V and 6 bases from J; bases unmatched to any gene: 4. The CDR3 totals 13 residues. Germline V gives CDR1 SQVTM, CDR2 ANQGSEA. CDR3 sequence: CSVRDRINSPLHF. The CDR3 coding sequence is TGCAGCGTGAGGGACAGGATTAATTCACCCCTCCACTTT.

In its sample, this clonotype was seen a few times. V is TRBV7-9 and J is TRBJ2-1; 7 positions agree with TRBD2. The CDR3 loop spans 17 amino acids. Looked up from germline, CDR1 is SEHNR and CDR2 is FQNEAQ (reference sequence). Losses at the gene ends were 6 bases for V and 4 bases for J; bases not matched to a gene: 15. The CDR3 is CASSWGSGPPYYNEQFF. CDR3 nucleotide sequence: TGTGCCAGCAGTTGGGGTAGCGGGCCTCCTTATTACAATGAGCAGTTCTTC.

This rearrangement joins TRBV5-1 to TRBJ1-1; 8 positions match TRBD1. Trimming cost V 4 bases and J 2 bases; bases outside gene matches: 7. Germline loops: CDR1 SGHRS, CDR2 YFSETQ. The CDR3 is made up of 15 amino acids. The CDR3 DNA sequence: TGCGCCAGCAGCCCGCTAGGACAGGGAAACACTGAAGCTTTCTTT. Residues: CASSPLGQGNTEAFF.

A few counts support this clonotype. The chain is built from TRBV28 and TRBJ2-3; D gene ambiguous. The V and J ends lost 3 bases and 1 base respectively, with 8 bases between them. The CDR3 is 14 amino acids. Per germline, CDR1 MDHEN and CDR2 SYDVKM. The CDR3 DNA follows: TGTGCCAGCAGTTTGGCTCTGGGCACAGATACGCAGTATTTT. Translation: CASSLALGTDTQYF.

This chain connects TRBV5-1 to TRBJ2-2, with TRBD2 matching 10 bases. J lost 4 bases, V lost 5 bases, and 5 bases had no gene match. The CDR3 extends over 15 amino acids. From germline, CDR1 is SGHRS and CDR2 YFSETQ. The DNA of the CDR3 is TGCGCCAGCAGGCTAGCGGGGGCCTTCACCGGGGAGCTGTTTTTT. It yields the protein CASRLAGAFTGELFF.

The chain recombines TRBV14 with TRBJ1-1, with 7 nucleotides matching TRBD1. V lost 0 bases and J lost 8; bases outside the gene matches: 3. Germline values: CDR1 SGHDN, CDR2 FVKESK. The CDR3 totals 13 residues. The CDR3 sequence: CASSQDDRVEAFF. For the CDR3, the DNA is TGTGCCAGCAGCCAAGATGACAGGGTAGAAGCTTTCTTT.

This chain links TRBV2 with TRBJ1-5; D is unclear. Germline CDR1 SNHLY, CDR2 FYNNEI. V was clipped by 7 bases and J by 1 base, with 2 bases between them. CDR3 size: 11 residues. CDR3 nucleotides: TGTGCCAGCAACAGCAATCAGCCCCAGCATTTT. It is translated as CASNSNQPQHF.

This chain uses TRBV2 with TRBJ2-1; no clear D gene. CDR1 is SNHLY, CDR2 FYNNEI, per germline. The CDR3 length is 12 residues. V lost 8 bases and J 8 bases, leaving 13 bases between the germline ends. The CDR3 DNA reads as TGTGCCAGCGGGCTCAACCCTCATGAGCAGTTCTTC. This gives the protein CASGLNPHEQFF. Full variable domain (missing parts from reference TRBV2 and TRBJ2-1): EPEVTQTPSHQVTQMGQEVILRCVPISNHLYFYWYRQILGQKVEFLVSFYNNEISEKSEIFDDQFSVERPDGSNFTLKIRSTKLEDSAMYFCASGLNPHEQFFGPGTRLTVL.

The genes are TRBV7-9 and TRBJ2-1; a weak D match, TRBD1 (5 bases). The CDR3 covers 14 residues. The germline V gene has CDR1 SEHNR and CDR2 FQNEAQ (reference sequence). V was trimmed by 1 base and J by 9 bases, leaving 13 bases between them. CDR3 in amino acids: CASSLEQGITEQFF. In nucleotides, the CDR3 is TGTGCCAGCAGCTTAGAGCAGGGTATTACTGAGCAGTTCTTC.

V and J are TRBV28 and TRBJ2-7; 10 bases line up with TRBD2. From germline, CDR1 is MDHEN and CDR2 SYDVKM. The CDR3 contains 16 residues. The J segment lost 0 bases and the V segment lost 5 bases, leaving 7 bases of the junction unmatched. The chain's CDR3 is CASSPPSGGLSYEQYF. The CDR3 coding sequence is TGTGCCAGCAGTCCGCCTAGCGGGGGCCTCTCCTACGAGCAGTACTTC.